This T cell receptor beta chain derives from a study of blood T cell repertoires in COVID-19. Looking at the study overall: Samples representing acute and convalescent COVID-19 were sourced from the United States, Italy and Spain. From T cells, B-cell-depleted T cells, or PBMCs came the material, which was cDNA or gDNA.

Germline V gene lookup returns CDR1 LGHDT and CDR2 YNNKEL (reference sequence). Trimming removed 2 bases from V and 0 bases from J, with 8 bases in between. This CDR3 has 15 amino acids. Per the authors' pipeline: By means of reference gene primer amplification, nucleated cell counts were estimated. Produced via immunoSEQ multiplex PCR; TCRdb's table is partial and in-frame only. That table furnishes V, J and clone size, whereas the DNA furnished D and trimming. The sample consists of 200,000 to 250,000 clones, 70% to 90% of them appearing once. Sequencing used peripheral blood. The sequence was obtained from a woman in her seventies with active or convalescent COVID-19. J is TRBJ1-5 and V is TRBV3-1 (or the pseudogene TRBV3-2); D gene uncertain. In nucleotides, the CDR3 is TGTGCCAGCAGCCAATCCCTTAATAGCAATCAGCCCCAGCATTTT. Protein product: CASSQSLNSNQPQHF.